Below, 31 T cell receptor beta chains from the same sample are listed, as sequenced in a study of T-cell memory formation after mild COVID-19. MiXCR, applied by TCRdb to the 5' RACE reads, yields one record per CDR3 protein. The table records 400,000 or so distinct CDR3 sequences, about 20% of them present only once. Sequences were obtained from PBMCs or a T cell subset sorted from them (not recorded which). These receptors were taken from an adult woman who had mild COVID-19 (a few samples of this study predate the infection). Cell type and time point are not known.

This clonotype was recorded a few times. The gene calls are TRBV5-4 and TRBJ1-2; 7 bases agree with TRBD1. V shed 4 bases and J 6 bases; nucleotides not matched to a gene: 6. The CDR3 loop spans 13 amino acids. CDR1 and CDR2 (germline): SGHNT, YYREEE (reference sequence). The DNA for the CDR3 is TGTGCCAGCAGCCGCGGGACAGCCGATGGCTACACCTTC. This sequence encodes CASSRGTADGYTF.

In its sample, this clonotype was seen a few times. The chain carries TRBV24-1 and TRBJ1-1; tentative D call: TRBD1 (5 bases). CDR3 length: 17 amino acids. The germline V and J ends were trimmed by 7 bases and 0 bases, with 20 bases remaining between them. From germline, CDR1 is KGHDR and CDR2 SFDVKD. CDR3 in amino acids: CATSGGGAGLMNTEAFF. The CDR3 DNA is TGTGCCACCAGCGGGGGGGGTGCGGGACTGATGAACACTGAAGCTTTCTTT.

This clonotype has only a few counts. The chain is built from TRBV4-3 and TRBJ1-5, with D maybe TRBD1 (6 bases). CDR1 is LGHNA, CDR2 YSLEER, per germline. Trimming took 5 bases from V and 2 from J, leaving 19 bases between them. The CDR3 length is 17 residues. In DNA, the CDR3 is TGCGCCAGCAGCTTGAGCCCGCAGGGGATAGGCAATCAGCCCCAGCATTTT. Translating gives CASSLSPQGIGNQPQHF.

This clonotype was counted a few times. The chain carries TRBV2 and TRBJ2-1, with D unresolved. V lost 2 bases to trimming and J lost 5 bases, with 7 bases between them. This CDR3 has 13 residues. Germline V gives CDR1 SNHLY, CDR2 FYNNEI. The CDR3 nucleotides are TGTGCCAGCAGTGAATGGGTAAACAATGAGCAGTTCTTC. Translating it yields CASSEWVNNEQFF.

This clonotype was picked up a small number of times. The J gene is TRBJ1-2, the V gene TRBV24-1; D ambiguous. This CDR3 region has 11 residues. In germline, CDR1 is KGHDR, CDR2 SFDVKD. Trimming left V 2 bases short and J 8 bases short, with 5 bases between. The CDR3 loop is CATSDYIGYTF. In DNA, the CDR3 is TGTGCCACCAGTGATTACATCGGCTACACCTTC.

The chain joins TRBV11-2 to TRBJ2-1; TRBD2 aligns across 10 bases. J lost 6 bases, V lost 5 bases, and 10 bases had no gene match. The CDR3 loop spans 16 amino acids. Germline V gene sequence: CDR1 SGHAT, CDR2 FQNNGV. CDR3 sequence: CASSHKVAGGPNEQFF. The CDR3 bases are TGTGCCAGCAGCCATAAAGTAGCGGGAGGCCCCAATGAGCAGTTCTTC.

This clonotype was recorded a few times. This chain joins TRBV27 and TRBJ1-2; TRBD1 might be the D (5 bases). Germline CDR1 reads MNHEY; CDR2 reads SMNVEV (reference sequence). The CDR3 length is 15 residues. The V gene lost 5 bases and the J gene lost 7 bases, with 20 bases spanning the gap. The CDR3 DNA sequence: TGTGCCAGCAGTACCGGACCGGGGGGGATTCGTGGCTACACCTTC. Protein: CASSTGPGGIRGYTF.

This clonotype was seen a handful of times. This chain uses TRBV27 with TRBJ2-2; tentatively, D is TRBD2 (6 bases). V shed 6 bases and J shed 5 bases, with 13 bases lying between them. This CDR3 comprises 14 residues. Per germline, CDR1 MNHEY and CDR2 SMNVEV (reference sequence). CDR3 region: CASSPFGGTGELFF. DNA of the CDR3: TGTGCCAGCAGCCCCTTTGGGGGGACCGGGGAGCTGTTTTTT.

The CDR3 sequence: CASSLGGSSGKLFF. The CDR3 DNA sequence: TGTGCCAGCAGTTTGGGGGGATCTTCGGGAAAACTGTTTTTT. The chain recombines TRBV27 with TRBJ1-4; tentatively, D is TRBD1 (5 bases). The CDR3 covers 14 residues. V was cut by 3 bases and J by 10 bases, with 15 bases left in between. CDR1 and CDR2 (germline): MNHEY, SMNVEV (reference sequence). The whole variable domain, remainder taken from reference TRBV27 and TRBJ1-4, is EAQVTQNPRYLITVTGKKLTVTCSQNMNHEYMSWYRQDPGLGLRQIYYSMNVEVTDKGDVPEGYKVSRKEKRNFPLILESPSPNQTSLYFCASSLGGSSGKLFFGSGTQLSVL.

The genes are TRBV5-1 and TRBJ1-2, with TRBD1 matching 11 bases. The ends lost 0 bases at V and 8 bases at J; junction bases unmatched: 12. This CDR3 contains 17 residues. Germline V gives CDR1 SGHRS, CDR2 YFSETQ. This chain's CDR3 is CASSLDPGTGGTSGYTF. For the CDR3, the DNA is TGCGCCAGCAGCTTGGATCCTGGGACAGGGGGGACAAGCGGCTACACCTTC.

This clonotype was observed a handful of times. The V call is TRBV4-1, the J call TRBJ2-3; D is unclear. The CDR3 spans 11 residues. V lost 8 bases and J 6 bases, leaving 9 bases between the germline ends. CDR1 and CDR2 from the germline V gene are MGHRA and YSYEKL. CDR3 sequence: CASEYGDTQYF. The CDR3 DNA follows: TGCGCCAGCGAATACGGGGATACGCAGTATTTT.

The chain joins TRBV5-1 to TRBJ2-5; 9 bases are shared with TRBD1. The CDR3 length is 14 residues. Germline CDR1 reads SGHRS; CDR2 reads YFSETQ. The junction had 6 bases not matched to a gene; V was cut back by 4 bases and J by 5 bases. The chain's CDR3 is CASSGTGTGETQYF. CDR3 sequence (DNA): TGCGCCAGCAGCGGGACCGGGACAGGGGAGACCCAGTACTTC. Looking up the rest from reference TRBV5-1 and TRBJ2-5 gives the full variable domain: KAGVTQTPRYLIKTRGQQVTLSCSPISGHRSVSWYQQTPGQGLQFLFEYFSETQRNKGNFPGRFSGRQFSNSRSEMNVSTLELGDSALYLCASSGTGTGETQYFGPGTRLLVL.

V usage is TRBV20-1 and J usage is TRBJ1-5; maybe TRBD1 (5 bases). V lost 4 bases, J lost 7 bases, and 17 bases lay in between. CDR3 length: 14 residues. Germline assignment: CDR1 DFQATT and CDR2 SNEGSKA (reference sequence). The CDR3 spells CSATSGAMDQPQHF. CDR3 nucleotides: TGCAGTGCTACATCCGGGGCAATGGACCAGCCCCAGCATTTT.

This clonotype turned up a few times. This chain uses TRBV4-3 with TRBJ1-5; D not certain. Trimming cost V 0 bases and J 0 bases, with 9 bases left between them. There are 16 residues in the CDR3. In germline, CDR1 is LGHNA, CDR2 YSLEER. CDR3 loop: CASSQDGPDSNQPQHF. CDR3 coding DNA: TGCGCCAGCAGCCAAGATGGGCCGGATAGCAATCAGCCCCAGCATTTT.

The sample holds a few counts of this clonotype. This chain joins TRBV7-9 and TRBJ1-2, with TRBD1 identical over 8 bases. This CDR3 is built from 14 residues. With V trimmed by 5 bases and J by 6 bases, 8 bases remained unmatched. The germline gives CDR1 SEHNR, CDR2 FQNEAQ (reference sequence). The DNA for the CDR3 is TGTGCCAGCAGCCCCAGGACAGGGCGCGATGGCTACACCTTC. It encodes CASSPRTGRDGYTF.

The chain carries TRBV20-1 and TRBJ1-4, with D maybe TRBD1 (6 bases). In germline, CDR1 is DFQATT, CDR2 SNEGSKA (reference sequence). V lost 5 bases to trimming and J lost 4 bases, with 11 bases between them. The CDR3 has 13 amino acids. As DNA, the CDR3 is TGCAGTGCTTTTGGACAGAGTAATGAAAAACTGTTTTTT. It yields the protein CSAFGQSNEKLFF.

This clonotype was recorded a few times. The rearrangement uses TRBV12-3 or TRBV12-4 and TRBJ1-1; D is ambiguous. Trimming removed 4 bases from V and 1 base from J, with 10 bases in between. The CDR3 is 14 residues long. The CDR3 nucleotides are TGTGCCAGCAGTTCTGGCAGCCCGAACACTGAAGCTTTCTTT. This translates into CASSSGSPNTEAFF.

The rearrangement joins TRBV5-1 to TRBJ2-7; D is possibly TRBD1 (6 bases). V lost 4 bases to trimming and J lost 0 bases, with 14 bases between them. The V gene's germline CDR1 is SGHRS and CDR2 YFSETQ. The CDR3 consists of 15 residues. As DNA, the CDR3 is TGCGCCAGCAGCCAACGACAGGTCGACTCCTACGAGCAGTACTTC. Amino acids: CASSQRQVDSYEQYF.

The sample holds a few counts of this clonotype. V and J are TRBV12-3 or TRBV12-4 and TRBJ2-7; D gene unclear. Trimming shortened V by 1 base and J by 2 bases, and 21 bases separated the two germline ends. CDR3 length equals 18 residues. Here the CDR3 DNA reads TGTGCCAGCAGTTTAGGGTCGATTTTAGGCAGGAGAACCTACGAGCAGTACTTC. Its translation: CASSLGSILGRRTYEQYF.

Only a few counts were recorded for this clonotype. The gene calls are TRBV4-1 and TRBJ2-1; 9 bases are shared with TRBD2. The CDR3 has 15 amino acids. Unmatched junction bases numbered 4, after V lost 1 base and J lost 6 bases. In germline, CDR1 is MGHRA, CDR2 YSYEKL. As DNA, the CDR3 is TGCGCCAGCAGCCAAGGGCGGGGGGGCCCCAATGAGCAGTTCTTC. Translated: CASSQGRGGPNEQFF.

This clonotype was found a few times. The rearrangement uses TRBV9 and TRBJ1-2; 8 bases align to TRBD1. The germline V gene has CDR1 SGDLS and CDR2 YYNGEE. The CDR3 sequence is 17 residues long. V shed 1 base and J 6 bases; nucleotides not matched to a gene: 14. The CDR3 sequence: CASSVQSGTGPGDGYTF. The CDR3 region has the DNA TGTGCCAGCAGCGTACAGTCCGGGACAGGCCCTGGAGATGGCTACACCTTC.

The chain carries TRBV7-3 and TRBJ2-5, with 13 bases lining up with TRBD2. The V segment lost 5 bases and the J segment 5 bases; nucleotides outside the gene matches: 5. Germline V gene data show CDR1 as SGHTA and CDR2 as FQGTGA. There are 15 residues in the CDR3. The CDR3: CASSGLAGDRETQYF. The CDR3 DNA is TGTGCCAGCAGCGGACTAGCGGGGGATCGCGAGACCCAGTACTTC.

The chain joins TRBV5-1 to TRBJ2-1, with D maybe TRBD2 (5 bases). The V gene's germline CDR1 is SGHRS and CDR2 YFSETQ. The CDR3 runs to 20 residues. V was trimmed by 4 bases and J by 4 bases, leaving 30 bases between them. CDR3: CASSAILETRHRAAYNEQFF. The DNA for the CDR3 is TGCGCCAGCAGCGCCATACTAGAGACGAGGCACCGCGCGGCGTACAATGAGCAGTTCTTC.

This clonotype turned up a few times. The rearrangement uses TRBV15 and TRBJ2-7; 7 nucleotides line up with TRBD1. The CDR3 runs to 15 residues. Germline-derived CDR1 and CDR2 are LNHNV and YYDKDF (reference sequence). Unmatched junction bases numbered 6, after V lost 1 base and J lost 3 bases. This chain's CDR3 is CATSRAGTANYEQYF. CDR3 nucleotide sequence: TGTGCCACCAGCAGAGCAGGGACAGCTAACTACGAGCAGTACTTC.

This chain joins TRBV9 and TRBJ2-7, with D possibly being TRBD1 or TRBD2 (5 bases each). Germline lookup yields CDR1 SGDLS and CDR2 YYNGEE. The CDR3 totals 14 residues. The V gene lost 4 bases and the J gene lost 3 bases, with 14 bases spanning the gap. The DNA of the CDR3 is TGTGCCAGCAGCCCTGGGGACGCAAACTACGAGCAGTACTTC. It encodes CASSPGDANYEQYF.

This clonotype was seen only a few times. The chain joins TRBV7-9 to TRBJ1-1; 9 bases agree with TRBD1. V lost 4 bases to trimming and J lost 4 bases; unmatched junction nucleotides: 7. The CDR3 is made up of 15 amino acids. Germline CDR1 is SEHNR and CDR2 is FQNEAQ (reference sequence). CDR3 sequence (DNA): TGTGCCAGCAGCTATTTGACAGGGGGGAGCACTGAAGCTTTCTTT. Residues: CASSYLTGGSTEAFF.

The chain joins TRBV20-1 to TRBJ2-7, with unresolved D. Germline CDR1 reads DFQATT; CDR2 reads SNEGSKA (reference sequence). The germline V and J ends were trimmed by 2 bases and 3 bases, with 5 bases remaining between them. The CDR3 consists of 11 residues. The CDR3 nucleotides are TGCAGTGCTAGAAAGGGCTACGAGCAGTACTTC. Residues: CSARKGYEQYF.

The chain carries TRBV2 and TRBJ2-3; a possible D gene is TRBD1 (5 bases). This CDR3 is 18 amino acids long. Germline loops: CDR1 SNHLY, CDR2 FYNNEI. Trimming cost V 8 bases and J 2 bases, with 26 bases left between them. CDR3 sequence (DNA): TGTGCCAGCGTGGGGCAGGGATTAGCCTCAAGGGACACAGATACGCAGTATTTT. Amino acids: CASVGQGLASRDTDTQYF.

This chain connects TRBV2 to TRBJ2-2, with 12 nucleotides matching TRBD2. In germline, CDR1 is SNHLY, CDR2 FYNNEI. The CDR3 contains 17 residues. V dropped 5 bases and J dropped 4; count of bases not matched to a gene: 8. The chain's CDR3 is CASSPLAGGPLTGELFF. The CDR3 nucleotides are TGTGCCAGCAGTCCACTAGCGGGGGGACCTCTCACCGGGGAGCTGTTTTTT.

This clonotype has just a few counts. V is TRBV7-3 and J is TRBJ1-1; D is uncertain. Trimming took off 5 bases at V and 1 base at J, with 11 bases between the two ends. Germline V gene lookup returns CDR1 SGHTA and CDR2 FQGTGA. The length of the CDR3 is 14 residues. Here the CDR3 reads CASSPGRENTEAFF. CDR3 nucleotide sequence: TGTGCCAGCAGCCCTGGTAGGGAGAACACTGAAGCTTTCTTT.

This clonotype turned up a few times. This chain uses TRBV29-1 with TRBJ2-7, with 7 positions matching TRBD1. The J segment lost 5 bases and the V segment lost 3 bases, leaving 4 bases of the junction unmatched. Germline V lookup: CDR1 SQVTM, CDR2 ANQGSEA. CDR3 length: 12 amino acids. CDR3 in amino acids: CSVDLGGHEQYF. CDR3 sequence (DNA): TGCAGCGTTGATTTAGGGGGCCACGAGCAGTACTTC.